A selection of T cell receptor beta chains follows, all from one sample in a study of tumor-infiltrating lymphocytes in primary liver carcinoma. TCRdb passed the multiplex PCR reads through MiXCR, listing each CDR3 protein once. The repertoire holds 300,000 to 350,000 distinct CDR3 sequences, with less than 65% as singletons. Specimen: peripheral blood. These receptor sequences come from a man in his forties with primary liver carcinoma and hepatitis B virus infection. CDR3s include the opening cysteine and the closing phenylalanine or tryptophan. Each record gives: D gene, J gene, clone size, V gene, CDR3 DNA, CDR3 protein. A D gene is named only where the DNA matches it firmly. Clone size is not always given. Where it is, it says once, few, many or a class for expanded clones.

>-|TRBJ1-4|-|TRBV7-9
TGTGTCAGCAGCCCATTCGGCCCAGGGAACGAAAAACTGTTTTTT
CVSSPFGPGNEKLFF
>TRBD1|TRBJ2-2|-|TRBV5-6
TGTGCCAGCAGCCTCCCGGGGACAGGGCGGACCGGGGAGCTGTTTTTT
CASSLPGTGRTGELFF
>TRBD1|TRBJ1-1|-|TRBV7-9
TGTGCCAGCCAGATTCGGGACAGGGGAACTGAAGCTTTCTTT
CASQIRDRGTEAFF
>TRBD2|TRBJ2-5|-|TRBV30
TGTGCCTGGAGGGCCTCCGGGAGGGAGACCCGGTACTTC
CAWRASGRETRYF
>TRBD1|TRBJ2-1|-|TRBV25-1
TGTGCCAGCAGTGTGCAGGGGGCTGAGCAGTTCTTC
CASSVQGAEQFF
>TRBD2|TRBJ2-4|few|TRBV6-2/TRBV6-3
TGTGCCAGCAGTTCCGGACTAGCGGGAGGGAGAAACATTCAGTACTTC
CASSSGLAGGRNIQYF
>TRBD1|TRBJ2-5|few|TRBV6-2/TRBV6-3
TGTGCCAGCAGGGGGACAGGGTGGTACCAAGAGACCCAGTACTTC
CASRGTGWYQETQYF
>-|TRBJ2-3|-|TRBV2
TGTGCCAGCAGTGATGGACAAGGCGATACGCAGTATTTT
CASSDGQGDTQYF
>TRBD2|TRBJ2-1|-|TRBV11-2
TGTGCCAGCAGCTTAGATTACGGGGACTGGCTAGCGGGAGGGATCTACAATGAGCAGTCCTTC
CASSLDYGDWLAGGIYNEQSF
>TRBD1|TRBJ2-1|-|TRBV24-1
TGTGCCACCAGTGATTCCGGGACAGGGGGCTTCAGTGAGCGGTTCTTC
CATSDSGTGGFSERFF
>-|TRBJ2-1|-|TRBV24-1
TGTGCCACCAGTGATTGGGCGGGACCCTACAATGAGCAGTTCTTC
CATSDWAGPYNEQFF
>-|TRBJ2-1|many|TRBV6-2/TRBV6-3
TGTGCCAGCAGTTACCACCTCCGTGAGGGGAATGAGCAGTTCTTC
CASSYHLREGNEQFF
>-|TRBJ2-2|-|TRBV11-3
TGTGCCAGCAGCTTACGACCAGCGGCCCGGGAGCTGTTTTTT
CASSLRPAARELFF
>-|TRBJ2-5|-|TRBV29-1
TGCAGCGTCGACATGGCTCGAGAGACCCAGTACTTC
CSVDMARETQYF
>-|TRBJ1-2|-|TRBV6-5
TGTGCCGGCAGTTACTCCCAGCAGGGCTACACCTTC
CAGSYSQQGYTF
>-|TRBJ2-6|-|TRBV19
TGTGCCAATAGACGGAGTCATGGCGGGGCCAACGTCCTGACTTTC
CANRRSHGGANVLTF
>-|TRBJ1-4|few|TRBV25-1
TGTGCCAGCAGTGGGTTGGAAAAACTGTTTTTT
CASSGLEKLFF
>-|TRBJ2-5|-|TRBV11-2
TGTGCCAGCAGCTTAGACAGGGAATATATCCAGTACTTC
CASSLDREYIQYF
>-|TRBJ1-4|many|TRBV11-2
TGTGCCAGCAGCTTAGACAGCTCCCTGCCGAATGAAAAACTGTTTTTT
CASSLDSSLPNEKLFF
>-|TRBJ2-3|many|TRBV4-1
TGCGCCAGCAGCACCCGGAGGGAGACAGATACGCAGTATTTT
CASSTRRETDTQYF
>TRBD2|TRBJ2-3|many|TRBV6-2/TRBV6-3
TGTGCCAGCAGCAACTCCAGGACTAGCGCCACAGATACGCAGTATTTT
CASSNSRTSATDTQYF
>TRBD1|TRBJ2-7|-|TRBV28
TGTACCAGCAGTTTATGGGGGCTGACAGGGCCCGAGCAGTACTTC
CTSSLWGLTGPEQYF
>-|TRBJ2-7|few|TRBV28
TGTGCCAGCAGTTTTTGGCAGGGGTATCGTGGGCAGTACTTC
CASSFWQGYRGQYF
>-|TRBJ2-6|few|TRBV28
TGTGCCACCAGGCGTGGAGCGCTGACTTTC
CATRRGALTF
>TRBD2|TRBJ2-3|many|TRBV12-3/TRBV12-4
TGTGCCAGCAGTTTCGGACTTACTAGCGGGATAACAGATACGCAGTATTTT
CASSFGLTSGITDTQYF
>TRBD2|TRBJ2-1|many|TRBV6-1
TGTGCCAGCGTAAAAGGCGGGGGGGAAATCGAGCAGTTCTTC
CASVKGGGEIEQFF
>TRBD2|TRBJ2-5|-|TRBV11-2
TGTGTCAGCAGTTTACAACTAGCGGGAGGGGAGACCCAGTACTTC
CVSSLQLAGGETQYF
>-|TRBJ2-1|many|TRBV11-2
TGTGCCAGCAGCTTACGGCTAGTAGATTTGAATGAGCAGTTCTTC
CASSLRLVDLNEQFF
>-|TRBJ2-2|many|TRBV12-3/TRBV12-4
TGTGCCAGCAGTTTCGTTCAGGTATCCGGGGAGCTGTTTTTT
CASSFVQVSGELFF
>-|TRBJ1-5|few|TRBV5-6
TGTGCCAGCAGCTTGGCCCAGGCGGGCGTTAATCAGCCCCAGCATTTT
CASSLAQAGVNQPQHF
>-|TRBJ1-1|-|TRBV30
TGTGCCTGGGGCCAGGGAAGGGGCTACAGTGAAGCCTTCTTT
CAWGQGRGYSEAFF
>TRBD1|TRBJ2-7|medium-sized|TRBV11-2
TGTGCCAGCAGCCAATTCCAGGGGGCAACCTACGAGCAGTACTTC
CASSQFQGATYEQYF
>-|TRBJ2-2|many|TRBV6-6
TGTGCCAGCACCAAGACTCAGGGGGAGCTGTTTTTT
CASTKTQGELFF
>-|TRBJ2-2|-|TRBV6-5
TGTGCCAGCAGGACGGGACACTTCAGGACCGGGGAGCTGTTTTTT
CASRTGHFRTGELFF
>TRBD1|TRBJ2-1|many|TRBV10-3
TGTGCCATCAGTGACCGGGACAGGAATTACAATGAGCAGTTCTTC
CAISDRDRNYNEQFF
>-|TRBJ1-4|-|TRBV6-5
TGTGCCAGCAGTCTCAGCTTCGGGGGTAATGAAAAACTGTTTTTT
CASSLSFGGNEKLFF
>-|TRBJ1-5|-|TRBV5-5
TGTGCCAGCAGCTCAAGGGGGATAGGGCATGGTCAGCCCCAGCATTTT
CASSSRGIGHGQPQHF
>-|TRBJ2-5|-|TRBV11-2
TGTGCCAGCAGCACGAACGGTTCACAAGAGACCCAGTACTTC
CASSTNGSQETQYF
>TRBD1|TRBJ2-1|-|TRBV11-2
TGTGCAAGCATCTACTCAGGGGGTGCTTACAAAGAGCAGTTCTTC
CASIYSGGAYKEQFF
>-|TRBJ2-7|-|TRBV28
TGTGCCAGCAGTTTCCGGGGGAGGGACATTAGCTCCTACGAGCAGTACTTC
CASSFRGRDISSYEQYF
>-|TRBJ2-7|few|TRBV7-8
TGTGCCAGCAGTCTAGCGTGGGGGTCCTACGAGCAGTACTTC
CASSLAWGSYEQYF
>-|TRBJ2-2|many|TRBV29-1
TGCAGCGTTGCTGGGGGCGGGCACACCGGGGAGCTGTTTTTT
CSVAGGGHTGELFF
>TRBD2|TRBJ2-7|-|TRBV7-9
TGTGCCAGCAGCTGGGGACTAGCGTACGAGCAGTACTTC
CASSWGLAYEQYF
>TRBD1|TRBJ1-5|-|TRBV7-3
TGTGCCAGCAGCTTACATACTACATCAGGGGGAGAATATTACAATCAGCCCCAGCATTTT
CASSLHTTSGGEYYNQPQHF
>-|TRBJ2-1|-|TRBV5-4
TGTGCCAGCAGCTTGCCCAGGGTTGAGCAGTTCTTC
CASSLPRVEQFF
>-|TRBJ2-1|-|TRBV18
TGTGCCAGCTCACTCGCTGGCCGGGGGAATGGGCAGTTCTTC
CASSLAGRGNGQFF
>-|TRBJ1-1|many|TRBV29-1
TGCAGCGTTGTCCACAGCTCGGCTGAAGCTTTCTTT
CSVVHSSAEAFF
>-|TRBJ1-1|few|TRBV30
TGTGCCTGGAGCCAGGGAATGAACACTGAAGCTTTCTTT
CAWSQGMNTEAFF
>-|TRBJ2-7|few|TRBV6-1
TGTGCCAGCAGTGCGACCTACGGGCAGTATTTC
CASSATYGQYF
>TRBD1|TRBJ2-5|-|TRBV28
TGTACCAGCAGCCAACAGGGGGCGATGGAAGAGACCCAGTACTTC
CTSSQQGAMEETQYF
>TRBD2|TRBJ2-1|-|TRBV28
TGTGCCAGCAGTTTGGGAGCGGGAGAACACAATGAGCAGTTCTTC
CASSLGAGEHNEQFF
>-|TRBJ2-1|many|TRBV5-5
TGTGCCAGCAGCTTAAGACTGACAGCCTACAATGAGCAGTTCTTC
CASSLRLTAYNEQFF
>-|TRBJ1-2|-|TRBV29-1
TGCAGCGTTGAACCCCCTGGGACCTATGGCTACACTTTC
CSVEPPGTYGYTF